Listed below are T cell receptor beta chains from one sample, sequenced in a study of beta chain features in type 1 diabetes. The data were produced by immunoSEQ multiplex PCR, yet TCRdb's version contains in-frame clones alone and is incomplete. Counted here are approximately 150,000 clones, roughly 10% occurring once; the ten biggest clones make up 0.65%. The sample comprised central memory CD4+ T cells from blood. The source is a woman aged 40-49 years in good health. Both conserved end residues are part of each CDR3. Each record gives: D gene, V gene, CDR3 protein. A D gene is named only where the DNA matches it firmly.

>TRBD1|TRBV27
CASSLSGQGTYEQYF
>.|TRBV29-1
CSAGSGEQFF
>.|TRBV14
CASSQELGANVLTF
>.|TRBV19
CASSDRGGTYYGYTF
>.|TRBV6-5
CASTGTGSSYEQYF
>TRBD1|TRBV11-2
CASSPIQGANTQYF
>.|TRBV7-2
CASSSSGSRADTQYF
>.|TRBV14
CASSQGAPGGNTEAFF
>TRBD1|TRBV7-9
CASSLGQDGELFF
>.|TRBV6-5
CASSYSIRLTNEKLFF
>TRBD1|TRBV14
CASSPLGQSNTEAFF
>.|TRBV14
CASSRQGRYGYTF
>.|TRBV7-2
CASSLAGADLHTIQETQYF
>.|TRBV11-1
CASSLERLGEQYF
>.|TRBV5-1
CASRRDSTTHNEQFF
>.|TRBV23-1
CASSPGPQRKQFF